This TCR beta chain was documented in a study of cytomegalovirus exposure and HLA in healthy donors. The PCR had 60 Vbeta and 13 Jbeta primers. Using immunoSEQ multiplex PCR, the repertoire was profiled, and TCRdb retains in-frame clones only, with some absent. The table includes 70,000 to 80,000 clones, around 80% detected once. As to this clone: Its antigen is undetermined.

The study, taken as a whole, reports: Analysis performed later found roughly 18,000 TCR beta sequences associated with HLA alleles at 0.05 false discovery rate. Within an earlier analysis, most TCR beta V segments proved productive either about 90% or about 30% of the time.

This clonotype was obtained from a young man in good health and CMV-seronegative. The sequencing input was PBMCs.

DNA for the CDR3: TGTGCCAGCAGTCTTAAGCGTGATCAGCCCCAGCATTTT. Translation gives CASSLKRDQPQHF. The chain carries TRBV27 and TRBJ1-5, with no clear D. The CDR3 is made up of 13 amino acids. Trimming took off 5 bases at V and 5 bases at J, with 10 bases between the two ends. Germline CDR1 and CDR2: MNHEY and SMNVEV (reference sequence).